This record covers a single TCR beta chain. This specimen comes from a study of blood T cell repertoires in COVID-19. Whole-study context: The United States, Italy and Spain provided the acute and convalescent COVID-19 samples. T cells, B-cell-depleted T cells, or PBMCs provided the cDNA or gDNA that served as material.

Source study methods: Amplified reference gene primers provided the basis for estimating nucleated cell counts. Libraries were prepared by immunoSEQ multiplex PCR; TCRdb keeps only in-frame clonotypes and omits some of them. V and J calls plus clone size are reproduced from that table; the DNA served to infer D and trimming. This table has 75,000 to 95,000 clones, roughly 70% appearing once. This CDR3 region has 15 residues. Germline V gives CDR1 SEHNR, CDR2 FQNEAQ (reference sequence). V dropped 2 bases and J dropped 4; count of bases not matched to a gene: 7. The receptor was isolated from a woman aged 55-70 years in a cohort sampled during active or convalescent COVID-19. This sequence joins TRBV7-9 and TRBJ1-2; TRBD1 matches at 7 bases. The sequencing sample was made of peripheral blood. The CDR3 region is CASSLSAGGSYGYTF. The CDR3 nucleotides are TGTGCCAGCAGCTTATCCGCAGGGGGTAGCTATGGCTACACCTTC.